Sequencing of this T cell receptor beta chain was carried out in a study of shared clonotypes between healthy human individuals. Whole-study context: Per donor, CD8 memory used one plate, CD8 naive used two, CD4 memory used three and CD4 naive used three. Study-wide results and caveats: Having only a few donors restricted how much genetic and exposure-history diversity was captured. Around 4.9% of naive CD4 clonotypes were shared across a handful of donors.

The DNA input per sorted-subset replicate PCR was approximately 210 ng, corresponding to roughly 31,000 T cell genomes. Here immunoSEQ multiplex PCR was the method, and the copy in TCRdb shows in-frame clones only, minus some. The sample records approximately 2.4 million clones, almost 96% being singletons. As for this clone: The antigen is not known.

The CDR3 has 13 amino acids. V was clipped by 5 bases and J by 4 bases, with 12 bases between them. Germline CDR1 is SGHAT and CDR2 is FQNNGV. The genes are TRBV11-2 and TRBJ2-7; possibly TRBD1 for D (5 bases). The sample taken for sequencing was naive CD4+ T cells sorted from blood. Subset indicated: CD45RA+ positively selected. The receptor was derived from a man in his late teens or twenties in good health. The CDR3 reads CASSQRTSYEQYF. The DNA of the CDR3 is TGTGCCAGCAGCCAAAGGACATCTTACGAGCAGTACTTC.